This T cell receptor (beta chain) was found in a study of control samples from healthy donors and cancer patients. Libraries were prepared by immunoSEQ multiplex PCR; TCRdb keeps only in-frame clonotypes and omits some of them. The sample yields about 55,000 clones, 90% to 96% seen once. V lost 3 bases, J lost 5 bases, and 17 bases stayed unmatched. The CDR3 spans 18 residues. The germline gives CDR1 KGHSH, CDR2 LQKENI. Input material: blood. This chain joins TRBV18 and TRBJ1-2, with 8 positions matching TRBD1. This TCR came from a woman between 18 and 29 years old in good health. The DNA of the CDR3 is TGTGCCAGCTCACCTTACGCATTGACAGGGGAAAGATGGTATGGCTACACCTTC. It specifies CASSPYALTGERWYGYTF.